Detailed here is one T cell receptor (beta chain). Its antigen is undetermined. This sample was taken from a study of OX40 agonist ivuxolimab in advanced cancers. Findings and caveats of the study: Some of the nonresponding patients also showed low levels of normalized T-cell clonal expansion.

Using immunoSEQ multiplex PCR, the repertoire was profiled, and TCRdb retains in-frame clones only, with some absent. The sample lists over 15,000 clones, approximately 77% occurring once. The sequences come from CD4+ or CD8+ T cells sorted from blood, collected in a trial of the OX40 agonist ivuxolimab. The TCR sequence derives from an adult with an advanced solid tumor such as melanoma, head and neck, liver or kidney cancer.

CDR3 protein: CASSRPGGTLYEQYF. The CDR3, as DNA: TGTGCCAGCAGCCGCCCGGGGGGCACCCTTTACGAGCAGTACTTC. The chain couples TRBV7-9 to TRBJ2-7, with D possibly matching TRBD2 (7 bases). V shed 5 bases and J shed 4 bases, with 18 bases lying between them. CDR3 length: 15 residues. CDR1 is SEHNR, CDR2 FQNEAQ, per germline (reference sequence).